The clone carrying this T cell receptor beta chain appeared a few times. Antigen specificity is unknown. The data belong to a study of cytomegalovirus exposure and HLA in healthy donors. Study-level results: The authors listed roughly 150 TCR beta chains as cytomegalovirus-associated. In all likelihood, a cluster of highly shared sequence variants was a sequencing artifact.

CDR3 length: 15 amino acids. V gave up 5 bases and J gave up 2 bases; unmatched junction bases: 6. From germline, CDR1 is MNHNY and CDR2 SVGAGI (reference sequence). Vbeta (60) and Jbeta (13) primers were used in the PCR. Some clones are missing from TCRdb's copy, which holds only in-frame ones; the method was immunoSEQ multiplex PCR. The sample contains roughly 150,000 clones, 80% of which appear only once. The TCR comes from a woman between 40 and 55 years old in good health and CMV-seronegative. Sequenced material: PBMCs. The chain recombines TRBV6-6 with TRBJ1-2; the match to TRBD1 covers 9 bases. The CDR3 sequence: CASSTRTGANYGYTF. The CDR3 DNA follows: TGTGCCAGCAGTACTCGGACAGGGGCGAACTATGGCTACACCTTC.